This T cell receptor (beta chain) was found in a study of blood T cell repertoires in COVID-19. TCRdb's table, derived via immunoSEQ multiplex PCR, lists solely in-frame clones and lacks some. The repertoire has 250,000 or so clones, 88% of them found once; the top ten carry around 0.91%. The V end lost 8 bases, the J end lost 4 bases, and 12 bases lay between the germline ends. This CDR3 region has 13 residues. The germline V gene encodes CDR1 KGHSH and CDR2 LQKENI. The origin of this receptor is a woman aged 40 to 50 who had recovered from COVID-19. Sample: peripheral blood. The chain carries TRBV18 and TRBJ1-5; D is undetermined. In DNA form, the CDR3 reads TGTGCCAGCACAAGGACGGGGAATCAGCCCCAGCATTTT. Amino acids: CASTRTGNQPQHF.